The present entry profiles one TCR beta chain with its context. Its antigen is unidentified. Germline loops: CDR1 SEHNR, CDR2 FQNEAQ (reference sequence). The CDR3 is 14 amino acids. This sample is part of a study of T cells expressing NK-cell markers. The study, taken as a whole, reports: About 1.0-7.0% of CD8+ T cells in 6 or 7 donors belonged to dominant NKG2C+ clonotypes. Researchers report these clonotypes also headed the CD3+CD56-NKG2C+ fraction in a few donors. Expanded NKG2C+ T cell clones were not confirmed as HCMV-specific.

Synthesis of TCR beta cDNA relied on 5'RACE template switching carrying UMIs. TCRdb reanalyzed the 5' RACE reads and collapses them to one entry per CDR3 protein, without DNA. The sample includes about 410,000 distinct CDR3 sequences. Source material: blood T cells: a sorted CD56 or NKG2C T cell subset, CD4+ or CD8+ T cells, or bulk PBMC T cells (not recorded which). The TCR comes from a woman aged 50 to 60 in good health. The chain uses TRBV7-9 and TRBJ2-1. This CDR3 is CASSAESSYNEQFF. Based on the CDR3 plus reference TRBV7-9 and TRBJ2-1, the full variable domain is DTGVSQNPRHKITKRGQNVTFRCDPISEHNRLYWYRQTLGQGPEFLTYFQNEAQLEKSRLLSDRFSAERPKGSFSTLEIQRTEQGDSAMYLCASSAESSYNEQFFGPGTRLTVL.